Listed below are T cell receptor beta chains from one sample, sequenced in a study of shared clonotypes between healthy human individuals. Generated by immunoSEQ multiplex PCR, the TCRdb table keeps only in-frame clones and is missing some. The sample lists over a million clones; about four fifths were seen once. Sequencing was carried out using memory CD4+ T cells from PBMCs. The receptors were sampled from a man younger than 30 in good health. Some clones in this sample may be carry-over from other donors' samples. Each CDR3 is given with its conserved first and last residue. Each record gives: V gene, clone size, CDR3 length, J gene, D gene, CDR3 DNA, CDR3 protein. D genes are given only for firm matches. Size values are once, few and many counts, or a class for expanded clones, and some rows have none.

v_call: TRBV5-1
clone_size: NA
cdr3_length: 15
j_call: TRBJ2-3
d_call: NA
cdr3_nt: TGCGCCAGCAGCTTAACCACCGGGGCCGCAGATACGCAGTATTTT
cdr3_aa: CASSLTTGAADTQYF

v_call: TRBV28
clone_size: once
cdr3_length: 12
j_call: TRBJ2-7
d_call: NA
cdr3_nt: TGTGCCAGCAGATTGTGGGGTAGAGAGCAGTACTTC
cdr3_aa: CASRLWGREQYF

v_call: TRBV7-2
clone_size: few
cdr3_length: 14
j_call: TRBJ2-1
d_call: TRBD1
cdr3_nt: TGTGCCAGCAGCCAGACAACAGGGGGCAATGAGCAGTTCTTC
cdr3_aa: CASSQTTGGNEQFF

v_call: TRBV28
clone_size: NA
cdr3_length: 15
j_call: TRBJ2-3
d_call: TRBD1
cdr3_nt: TGTGCCAGCAGTTTCGTCGACAGGGGCACAGATACGCAGTATTTT
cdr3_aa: CASSFVDRGTDTQYF

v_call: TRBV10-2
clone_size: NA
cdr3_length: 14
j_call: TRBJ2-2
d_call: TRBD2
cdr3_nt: TGCGCCAGCAGTGACACTAGCGGAACCGGGGAGCTGTTTTTT
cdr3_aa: CASSDTSGTGELFF

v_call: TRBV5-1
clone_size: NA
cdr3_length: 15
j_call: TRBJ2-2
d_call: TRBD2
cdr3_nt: TGCGCCAGCCGCCCGACTAGCGGGTCCACCGGGGAGCTGTTTTTT
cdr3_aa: CASRPTSGSTGELFF

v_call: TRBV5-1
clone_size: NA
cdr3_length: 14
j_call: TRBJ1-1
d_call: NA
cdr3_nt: TGCGCCAGCCACTCCAACCCAGCAGGGACGGAAGCTTTCTTT
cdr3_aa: CASHSNPAGTEAFF

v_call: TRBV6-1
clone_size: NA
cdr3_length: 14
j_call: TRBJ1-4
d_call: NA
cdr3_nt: TGTGCCAGCAGTGTGGCCGGGGCTCATGAAAAACTGTTTTTT
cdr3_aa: CASSVAGAHEKLFF

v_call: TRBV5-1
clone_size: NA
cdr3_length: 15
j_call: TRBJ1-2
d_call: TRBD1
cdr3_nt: TGCGCCAGCAGCTGGGGACAGGGGACCAACTATGGCTACACCTTC
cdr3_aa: CASSWGQGTNYGYTF

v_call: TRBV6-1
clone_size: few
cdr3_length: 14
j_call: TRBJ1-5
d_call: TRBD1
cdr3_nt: TGTGCCAGCAGTGAGGGACAGCCCGGTCAGCCCCAGCATTTT
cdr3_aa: CASSEGQPGQPQHF

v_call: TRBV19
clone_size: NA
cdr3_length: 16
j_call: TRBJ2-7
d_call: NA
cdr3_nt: TGTGCCCAAAGCGGGTCGGGCCGAACCTCCTCCTACGAGCAGTACTTC
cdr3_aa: CAQSGSGRTSSYEQYF

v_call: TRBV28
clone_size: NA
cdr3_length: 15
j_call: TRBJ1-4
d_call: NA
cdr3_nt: TGTGCCAGCAGCTTCGTGAGACTAAGGGGAGGGAAACTGTTTTTT
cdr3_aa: CASSFVRLRGGKLFF

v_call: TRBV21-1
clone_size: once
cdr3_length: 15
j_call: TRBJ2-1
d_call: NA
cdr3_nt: TGTGCCAGCAGCAAAGAACGACTAGCTCTTAACGAGCAGTTCTTC
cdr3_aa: CASSKERLALNEQFF

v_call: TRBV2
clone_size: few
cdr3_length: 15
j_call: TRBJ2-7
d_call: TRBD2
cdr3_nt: TGTGCCAGCACCCCTCTAGCGGGCTACTCCTACGAGCAGTACTTC
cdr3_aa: CASTPLAGYSYEQYF

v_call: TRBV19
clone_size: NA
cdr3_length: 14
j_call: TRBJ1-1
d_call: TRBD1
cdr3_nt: TGTGCCAGCTACAGGGGGATCAGTGGCACTGAAGCTTTCTTT
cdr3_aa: CASYRGISGTEAFF

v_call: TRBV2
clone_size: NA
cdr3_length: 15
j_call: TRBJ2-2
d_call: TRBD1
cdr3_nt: TGTGCCAGCAGTGGACAGGGATTGAACACCGGGGAGCTGTTTTTT
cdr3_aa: CASSGQGLNTGELFF

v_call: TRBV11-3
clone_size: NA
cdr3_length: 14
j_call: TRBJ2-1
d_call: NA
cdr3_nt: TGTGCCAGCAGCCCCACGGGGTCCTACAATGAGCAGTTCTTC
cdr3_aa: CASSPTGSYNEQFF

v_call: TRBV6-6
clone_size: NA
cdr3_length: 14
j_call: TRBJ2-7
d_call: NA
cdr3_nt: TGTGCCAGCAAGTACCACGGTCCCTCCTACGAGCAGTACTTC
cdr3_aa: CASKYHGPSYEQYF

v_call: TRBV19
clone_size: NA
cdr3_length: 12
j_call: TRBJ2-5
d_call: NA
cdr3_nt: TGTGCCAGTAGTATTCGTGGAGAGACCCAGTACTTC
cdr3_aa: CASSIRGETQYF

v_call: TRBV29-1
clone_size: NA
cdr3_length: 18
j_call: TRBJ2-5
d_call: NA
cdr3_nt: TGCAGCGTTGAGCACGGGAGACCCTGGGATAGGAGTTCGGGGACCCAGTACTTC
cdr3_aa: CSVEHGRPWDRSSGTQYF

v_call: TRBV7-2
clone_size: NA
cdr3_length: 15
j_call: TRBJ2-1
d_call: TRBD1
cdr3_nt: TGTGCCAGCAGCTCCTGGGACAGGGGAGAAGCGGAGCAGTTCTTC
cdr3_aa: CASSSWDRGEAEQFF

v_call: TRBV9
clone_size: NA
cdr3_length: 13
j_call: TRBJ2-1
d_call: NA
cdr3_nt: TGTGCCAGCAGCCCGATTCTTCAGGGGGAGCAGTTCTTC
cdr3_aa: CASSPILQGEQFF

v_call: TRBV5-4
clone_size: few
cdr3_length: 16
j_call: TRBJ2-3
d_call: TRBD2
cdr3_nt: TGTGCCAGCAGCTCGGGGCTAGCGGGGAGCACAGATACGCAGTATTTT
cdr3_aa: CASSSGLAGSTDTQYF

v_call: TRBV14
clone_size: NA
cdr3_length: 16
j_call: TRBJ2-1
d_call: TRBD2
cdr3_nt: TGTGCCAGCAGCCAGATTAGCGGGAGTGTCAACAATGAGCAGTTCTTC
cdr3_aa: CASSQISGSVNNEQFF

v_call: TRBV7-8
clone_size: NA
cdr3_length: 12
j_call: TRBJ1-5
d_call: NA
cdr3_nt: TGTGCCAGCAGCTTAGGAGCAAGACCCCAGCATTTT
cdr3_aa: CASSLGARPQHF

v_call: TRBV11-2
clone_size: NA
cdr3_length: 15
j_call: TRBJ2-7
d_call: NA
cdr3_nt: TGTGCCAGCAGCTTAATAAAGGGGGTCTCCTACGAGCAGTACTTC
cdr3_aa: CASSLIKGVSYEQYF

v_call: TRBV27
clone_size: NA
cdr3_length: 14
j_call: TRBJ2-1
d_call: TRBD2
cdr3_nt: TGTGCCAGCAGTGGTAGCGGGAAGGGTAGTGAGCAGTTCTTC
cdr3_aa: CASSGSGKGSEQFF

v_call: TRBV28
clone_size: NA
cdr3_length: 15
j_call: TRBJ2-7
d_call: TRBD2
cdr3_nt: TGTGCCAGCAGTTTTCTAGCGGGAGGTGGTCTCGAGCAGTACTTC
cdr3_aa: CASSFLAGGGLEQYF

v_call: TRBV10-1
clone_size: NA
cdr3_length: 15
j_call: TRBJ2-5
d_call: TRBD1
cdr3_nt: TGCGCCAGCAGGGAGAACAGGGGGCGCGGAGAGACCCAGTACTTC
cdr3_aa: CASRENRGRGETQYF

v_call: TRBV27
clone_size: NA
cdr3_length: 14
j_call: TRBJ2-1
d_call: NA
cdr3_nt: TGTGCCAGCAGTTGGGGACGGGCTGGCGATGAGCAGTTCTTC
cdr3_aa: CASSWGRAGDEQFF

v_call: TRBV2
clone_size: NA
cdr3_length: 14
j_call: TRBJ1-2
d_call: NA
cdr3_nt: TGTGCCAGCAGTGAAGGACAGAAACGCTATGGCTACACCTTC
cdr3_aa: CASSEGQKRYGYTF

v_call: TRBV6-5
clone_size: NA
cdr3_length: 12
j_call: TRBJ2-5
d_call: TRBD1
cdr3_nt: TGTGCCAGCAGGAACAGGGGAAAGACCCAGTACTTC
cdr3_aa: CASRNRGKTQYF

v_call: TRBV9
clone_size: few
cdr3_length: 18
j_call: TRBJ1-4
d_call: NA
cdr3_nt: TGTGCCAGTGGGGAAAGCAGGAGAGGAACCACGGACAGTGAAAAACTGTTTTTT
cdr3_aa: CASGESRRGTTDSEKLFF